These T cell receptor beta chains were read from a single sample in a study of PD-L1 blockade in urothelial cancer. Some clones are missing from TCRdb's copy, which holds only in-frame ones; the method was immunoSEQ multiplex PCR. Of about 43,000 clones in the sample, around 82% are singletons; the top ten hold roughly 16%. The sample consisted of PBMCs, taken around atezolizumab (anti-PD-L1) treatment. Receptors originate from a man aged 55 to 70 with urothelial cancer. Both conserved end residues are part of each CDR3. D genes are given only for firm matches. The size of a clone is reported for some rows only, either as once, few or many, or as a class for expanded clones.

abundance: NA; v_gene: TRBV29-1; j_gene: TRBJ1-4; d_gene: NA; CDR3aa: CSVVWQSTNEKLFF
abundance: NA; v_gene: TRBV7-8; j_gene: TRBJ2-3; d_gene: TRBD2; CDR3aa: CASSSQRTSGTDTQYF
abundance: NA; v_gene: TRBV6-1; j_gene: TRBJ2-1; d_gene: TRBD2; CDR3aa: CASSEAGGRRNEQFF
abundance: NA; v_gene: TRBV6-5; j_gene: TRBJ1-6; d_gene: TRBD1; CDR3aa: CASRMDRANSPLHF
abundance: NA; v_gene: TRBV28; j_gene: TRBJ1-1; d_gene: NA; CDR3aa: CASTSWQLNTEAFF
abundance: few; v_gene: TRBV19; j_gene: TRBJ1-1; d_gene: NA; CDR3aa: CASSTYTENTEAFF
abundance: once; v_gene: TRBV11-1; j_gene: TRBJ1-6; d_gene: TRBD1; CDR3aa: CASSPLDRNNSPLHF
abundance: NA; v_gene: TRBV2; j_gene: TRBJ1-1; d_gene: TRBD1; CDR3aa: CASRLTGASTEAFF
abundance: NA; v_gene: TRBV2; j_gene: TRBJ2-7; d_gene: TRBD2; CDR3aa: CAIIPETSGYEQYF
abundance: once; v_gene: TRBV4-3; j_gene: TRBJ2-3; d_gene: NA; CDR3aa: CASSLSGAGDTDTQYF
abundance: NA; v_gene: TRBV2; j_gene: TRBJ2-2; d_gene: NA; CDR3aa: CASSVNPGTGELFF
abundance: NA; v_gene: TRBV5-1; j_gene: TRBJ1-5; d_gene: TRBD1; CDR3aa: CASSVGTASNQPQHF
abundance: NA; v_gene: TRBV29-1; j_gene: TRBJ2-5; d_gene: TRBD2; CDR3aa: CSVDILAGGGETQYF
abundance: NA; v_gene: TRBV21-1; j_gene: TRBJ1-5; d_gene: NA; CDR3aa: CASSKEGGAALLSNQPQHF